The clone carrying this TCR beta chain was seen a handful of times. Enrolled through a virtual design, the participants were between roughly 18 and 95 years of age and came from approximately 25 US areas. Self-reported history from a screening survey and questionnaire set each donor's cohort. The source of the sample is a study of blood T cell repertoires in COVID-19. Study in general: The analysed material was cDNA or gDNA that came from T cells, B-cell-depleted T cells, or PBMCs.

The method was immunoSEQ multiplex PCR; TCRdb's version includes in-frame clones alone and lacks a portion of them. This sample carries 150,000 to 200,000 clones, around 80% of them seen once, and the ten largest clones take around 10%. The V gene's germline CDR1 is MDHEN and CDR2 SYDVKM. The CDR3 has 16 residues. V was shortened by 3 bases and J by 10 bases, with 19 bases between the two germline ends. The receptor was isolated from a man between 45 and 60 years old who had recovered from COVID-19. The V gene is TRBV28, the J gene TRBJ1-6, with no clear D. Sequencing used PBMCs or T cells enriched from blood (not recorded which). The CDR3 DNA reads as TGTGCCAGCAGTTTCGGGCGCCGGGATGGGTACTCACCCCTCCACTTT. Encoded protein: CASSFGRRDGYSPLHF.